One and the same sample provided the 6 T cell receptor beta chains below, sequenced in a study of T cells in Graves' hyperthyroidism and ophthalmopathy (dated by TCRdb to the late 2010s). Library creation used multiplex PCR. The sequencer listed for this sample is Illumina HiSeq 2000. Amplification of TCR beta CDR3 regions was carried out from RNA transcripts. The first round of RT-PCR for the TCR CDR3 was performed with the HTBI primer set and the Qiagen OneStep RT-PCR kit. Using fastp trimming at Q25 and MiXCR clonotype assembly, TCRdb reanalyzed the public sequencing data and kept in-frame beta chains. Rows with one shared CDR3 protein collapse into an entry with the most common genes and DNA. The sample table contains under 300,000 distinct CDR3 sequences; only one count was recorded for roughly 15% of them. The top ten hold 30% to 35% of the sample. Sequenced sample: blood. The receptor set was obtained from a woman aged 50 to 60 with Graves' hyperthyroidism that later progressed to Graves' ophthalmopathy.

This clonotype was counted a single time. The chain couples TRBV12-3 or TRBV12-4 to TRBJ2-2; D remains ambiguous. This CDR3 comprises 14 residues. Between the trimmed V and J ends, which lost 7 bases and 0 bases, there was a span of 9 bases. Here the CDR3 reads CASTGRTNTGELFF. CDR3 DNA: TGTGCCAGCACGGGTCGGACGAACACCGGGGAGCTGTTTTTT.

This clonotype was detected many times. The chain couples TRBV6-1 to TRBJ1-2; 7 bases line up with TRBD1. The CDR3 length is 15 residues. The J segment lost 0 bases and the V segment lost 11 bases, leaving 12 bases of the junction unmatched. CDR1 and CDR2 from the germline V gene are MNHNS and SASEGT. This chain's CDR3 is CAGGGGTATNYGYTF. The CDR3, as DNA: TGTGCCGGGGGGGGCGGGACAGCCACTAACTATGGCTACACCTTC.

The CDR3 DNA reads as TGTGCCAGCAGCTTGCCCTCCCGAGGGCAAAACATTCAGTACTTC. The encoded protein is CASSLPSRGQNIQYF. The chain joins TRBV28 to TRBJ2-4; D possibly corresponds to TRBD2 (5 bases). The CDR3 sequence is 15 residues long. Germline CDR1 is MDHEN and CDR2 is SYDVKM. Trimming took off 6 bases at V and 5 bases at J, with 17 bases between the two ends.

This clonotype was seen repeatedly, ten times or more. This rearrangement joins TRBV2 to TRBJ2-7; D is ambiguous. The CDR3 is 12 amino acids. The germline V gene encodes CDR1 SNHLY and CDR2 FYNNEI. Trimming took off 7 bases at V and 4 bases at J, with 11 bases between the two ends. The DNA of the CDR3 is TGTGCCAGCACATCGACCGCTTACGAGCAGTACTTC. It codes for CASTSTAYEQYF. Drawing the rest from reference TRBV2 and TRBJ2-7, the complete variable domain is EPEVTQTPSHQVTQMGQEVILRCVPISNHLYFYWYRQILGQKVEFLVSFYNNEISEKSEIFDDQFSVERPDGSNFTLKIRSTKLEDSAMYFCASTSTAYEQYFGPGTRLTVT.

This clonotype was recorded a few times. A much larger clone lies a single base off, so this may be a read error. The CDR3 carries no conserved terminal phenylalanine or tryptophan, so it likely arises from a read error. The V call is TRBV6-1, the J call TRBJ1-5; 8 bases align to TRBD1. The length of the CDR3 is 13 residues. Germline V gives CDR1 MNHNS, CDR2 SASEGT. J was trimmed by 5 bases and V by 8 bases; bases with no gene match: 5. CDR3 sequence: CASLDRGHQPQHS. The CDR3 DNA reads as TGTGCCAGCCTCGACAGGGGACATCAGCCCCAGCATTCT.

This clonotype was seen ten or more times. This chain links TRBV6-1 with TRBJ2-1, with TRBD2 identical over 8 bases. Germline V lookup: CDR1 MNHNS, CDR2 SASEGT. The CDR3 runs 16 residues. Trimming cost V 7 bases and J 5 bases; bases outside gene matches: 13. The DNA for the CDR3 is TGTGCCAGCACTGTGGCGCCTAGCGGGCAGCACAATGAGCAGTTCTTC. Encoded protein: CASTVAPSGQHNEQFF.